This TCR beta chain derives from a study of metastatic and nonmetastatic thyroid tumors. Overall study context: Peripheral blood and tumor or nodule samples from malignant and benign thyroid patients were compared. Study conclusions and caveats: Benign nodules reportedly had significantly lower TCR beta diversity than malignant thyroid tumors in blood and tumor.

Among the patients, none had received any treatment before thyroid surgery. From the PCR reads, TCRdb re-called clones with MiXCR. The table has just over 70,000 clones, 18% seen once. To note about this clone: The antigen is not known.

CDR3 length: 15 amino acids. Germline-derived CDR1 and CDR2 are SGHTA and FQGNSA. With 5 bases removed from V and 6 bases from J, the gap between germline ends came to 17 bases. Sequencing was done on a sample of blood. The sequence was collected from a female donor with papillary thyroid cancer or a benign thyroid nodule (not recorded which). Some clones in this sample may be carry-over from other donors' samples. This chain links TRBV7-2 with TRBJ1-3; D gene ambiguous. CDR3 region: CASSPGGTAVNTIYF. CDR3 nucleotides: TGTGCCAGCAGCCCTGGTGGTACAGCTGTAAACACCATATATTTT.